This T cell receptor (beta chain) was obtained from a study of shared clonotypes between healthy human individuals. Study-wide background: Donor composition was a couple of women and a few men, aged 18 to 49.

All the donors were Caucasian adults who lived in Nashville, Tennessee. Unsorted samples drew genomic DNA from approximately 90 million PBMCs. The length of the CDR3 is 12 residues. V lost 4 bases, J lost 5 bases, and 2 bases stayed unmatched. Germline values: CDR1 LNHDA, CDR2 SQIVND (reference sequence). Unsorted PBMC samples were amplified in replicate PCRs containing roughly 300 ng DNA, tens of thousands of T cell genomes. Only in-frame clones appear in the TCRdb table, and some are missing; sequencing was by immunoSEQ multiplex PCR. In the table there are 490,000 or so clones, around three quarters of which are singletons.

The source is a woman in her forties in good health. Some clones in this sample may be carry-over from other donors' samples. Material for sequencing was PBMCs. The V call is TRBV19, the J call TRBJ2-7, with TRBD2 identical over 7 bases. CDR3 DNA sequence: TGTGCCAGTAGTAGCCGGGGGGACGAGCAGTACTTC. It translates to CASSSRGDEQYF.